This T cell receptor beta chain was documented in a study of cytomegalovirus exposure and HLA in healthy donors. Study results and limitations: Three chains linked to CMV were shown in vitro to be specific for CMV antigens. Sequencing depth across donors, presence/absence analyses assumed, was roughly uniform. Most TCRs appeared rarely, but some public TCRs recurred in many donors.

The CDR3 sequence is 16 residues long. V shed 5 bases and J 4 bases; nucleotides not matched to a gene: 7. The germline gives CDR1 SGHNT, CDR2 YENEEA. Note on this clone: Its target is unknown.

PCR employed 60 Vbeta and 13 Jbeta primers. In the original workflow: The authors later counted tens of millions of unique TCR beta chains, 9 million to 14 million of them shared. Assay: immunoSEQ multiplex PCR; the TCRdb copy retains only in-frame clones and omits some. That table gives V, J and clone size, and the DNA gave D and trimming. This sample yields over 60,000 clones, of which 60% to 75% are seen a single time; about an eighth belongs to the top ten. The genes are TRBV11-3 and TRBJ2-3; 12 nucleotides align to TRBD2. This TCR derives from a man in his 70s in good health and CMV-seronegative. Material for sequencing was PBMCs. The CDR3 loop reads CASSLGLAGLADTQYF. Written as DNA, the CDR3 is TGTGCCAGCAGCCTAGGACTAGCGGGACTGGCAGATACGCAGTATTTT.